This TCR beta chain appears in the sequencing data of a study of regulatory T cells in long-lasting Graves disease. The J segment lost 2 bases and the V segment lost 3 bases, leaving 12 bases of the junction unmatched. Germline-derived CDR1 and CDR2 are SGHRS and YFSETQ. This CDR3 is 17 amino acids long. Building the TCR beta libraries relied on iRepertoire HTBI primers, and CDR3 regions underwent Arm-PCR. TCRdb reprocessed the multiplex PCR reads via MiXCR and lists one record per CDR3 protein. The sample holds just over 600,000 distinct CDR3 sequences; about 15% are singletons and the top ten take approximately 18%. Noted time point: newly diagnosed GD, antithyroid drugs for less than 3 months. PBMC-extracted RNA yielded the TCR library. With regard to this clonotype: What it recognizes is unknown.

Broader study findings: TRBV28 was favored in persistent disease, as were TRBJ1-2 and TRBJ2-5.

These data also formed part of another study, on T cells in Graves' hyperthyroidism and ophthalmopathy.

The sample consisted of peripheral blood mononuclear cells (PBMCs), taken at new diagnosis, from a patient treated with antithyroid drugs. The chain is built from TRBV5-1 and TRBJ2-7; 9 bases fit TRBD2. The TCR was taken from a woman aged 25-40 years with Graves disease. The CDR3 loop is CASSSFGQTSGAYEQYF. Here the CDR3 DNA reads TGCGCCAGCAGCTCGTTTGGCCAGACTAGCGGCGCCTACGAGCAGTACTTC.